A selection of T cell receptor beta chains follows, all from one sample in a study of blood T cell repertoires in COVID-19. Profiled with immunoSEQ multiplex PCR; TCRdb holds only in-frame clones, not every one. The sample has 40,000 to 45,000 clones; roughly 89% are singletons. Sample: peripheral blood. Receptor source: a man aged 40-49 years with COVID-19, enrolled during active disease. The CDR3 runs from the conserved cysteine through the conserved F or W. D genes are given only for firm matches. Rows give clone size only sometimes, using once, few, many, or a class for an expanded clone.

CDR3	DNA	V	J	size	D
CASRHGTSGQETQYF	TGTGCCAGCAGACACGGGACTAGCGGTCAAGAGACCCAGTACTTC	TRBV3-1/TRBV3-2	TRBJ2-5	-	TRBD2
CASRPPGGPNYGYTF	TGTGCCAGCAGGCCACCAGGGGGTCCTAACTATGGCTACACCTTC	TRBV6-5	TRBJ1-2	-	TRBD1
CASSVDSDYGYTF	TGTGCCAGCAGCGTAGATTCAGACTATGGCTACACCTTC	TRBV9	TRBJ1-2	-	-
CASSSDRGQPQHF	TGTGCCAGCAGCTCGGACAGGGGGCAGCCCCAGCATTTT	TRBV5-4	TRBJ1-5	-	TRBD1
CASSSRESYTEAFF	TGTGCCAGCAGCTCCAGGGAATCGTACACTGAAGCTTTCTTT	TRBV7-9	TRBJ1-1	-	-
CASSLLGGGAGNEQFF	TGTGCCAGCAGTTTATTGGGGGGTGGGGCAGGCAATGAGCAGTTCTTC	TRBV27	TRBJ2-1	-	-
CASSEVAGAGAYEQYF	TGTGCCAGCAGTGAAGTCGCCGGGGCGGGAGCCTACGAGCAGTACTTC	TRBV6-1	TRBJ2-7	-	TRBD2
CASSYPGQGSNTIYF	TGTGCCAGCAGTTATCCGGGACAGGGATCAAACACCATATATTTT	TRBV11-2	TRBJ1-3	-	TRBD1
CASSYRQEDNSPLHF	TGTGCCAGCAGTTACAGACAGGAAGATAATTCACCCCTCCACTTT	TRBV6-5	TRBJ1-6	-	-
CASSLGAGNPNTGELFF	TGCGCCAGCAGCTTGGGGGCAGGGAACCCGAACACCGGGGAGCTGTTTTTT	TRBV5-1	TRBJ2-2	-	-
CASSEVGRPAGELFF	TGTGCCAGCAGTGAAGTCGGGAGACCCGCGGGGGAGCTGTTTTTT	TRBV25-1	TRBJ2-2	-	-
CAGGRGNYGYTF	TGTGCCGGAGGGCGGGGGAACTATGGCTACACCTTC	TRBV30	TRBJ1-2	-	-
CASSPPGRPQHF	TGTGCCAGCTCACCACCCGGTAGGCCCCAGCATTTT	TRBV18	TRBJ1-5	-	-
CASSLQGTAGELFF	TGTGCCAGCAGCTTACAGGGGACGGCCGGGGAGCTGTTTTTT	TRBV11-2	TRBJ2-2	-	-
CASSLFPGVGNTIYF	TGCGCCAGCAGCTTGTTTCCGGGAGTAGGAAACACCATATATTTT	TRBV5-1	TRBJ1-3	once	-
CASSPKGGQGLSEQYF	TGTGCCAGCAGCCCGAAGGGGGGACAGGGACTGTCCGAGCAGTACTTC	TRBV7-6	TRBJ2-7	-	TRBD1
CASSRVLNTEAFF	TGTGCCAGCAGCAGAGTGTTGAACACTGAAGCTTTCTTT	TRBV3-1/TRBV3-2	TRBJ1-1	-	-
CASSENVSGGKTQYF	TGTGCCAGCAGTGAAAACGTGTCGGGAGGGAAGACCCAGTACTTC	TRBV2	TRBJ2-5	-	TRBD2
CASSLILAGGPIYEQYF	TGCGCCAGCAGCTTGATACTAGCGGGAGGGCCAATCTACGAGCAGTACTTC	TRBV5-1	TRBJ2-7	-	TRBD2
CASSQALGGFSYEQYF	TGCGCCAGCAGCCAGGCACTCGGGGGGTTCTCCTACGAGCAGTACTTC	TRBV4-1	TRBJ2-7	-	TRBD2
CASSVKPNTEAFF	TGTGCCAGCAGTGTAAAGCCGAACACTGAAGCTTTCTTT	TRBV11-2	TRBJ1-1	-	-
CASRGTGGIGGELFF	TGTGCCAGCAGAGGGACAGGGGGCATAGGCGGGGAGCTGTTTTTT	TRBV28	TRBJ2-2	few	TRBD1
CASSNGQPQHF	TGTGCCAGTAGTAACGGTCAGCCCCAGCATTTT	TRBV19	TRBJ1-5	-	-
CASSQAGQGRAKNIQYF	TGCGCCAGCAGCCAAGCGGGACAGGGAAGGGCCAAAAACATTCAGTACTTC	TRBV4-1	TRBJ2-4	-	TRBD1
CASSHKGLDPTARDTRNTEAFF	TGCGCCAGCAGCCATAAAGGTCTTGACCCGACCGCCAGGGACACCCGGAACACTGAAGCTTTCTTT	TRBV4-1	TRBJ1-1	-	-
CASSLGGLADYEQYF	TGTGCCAGCAGCTTAGGTGGCCTAGCAGACTACGAGCAGTACTTC	TRBV7-9	TRBJ2-7	-	-
CASSFPGEQFF	TGTGCCAGCAGCTTTCCGGGTGAGCAGTTCTTC	TRBV7-9	TRBJ2-1	-	-
CASSFFSNQPQHF	TGTGCCAGCAGTTTCTTCAGCAATCAGCCCCAGCATTTT	TRBV5-5	TRBJ1-5	-	-
CASSPEDTQYF	TGTGCCAGCTCACCAGAGGATACGCAGTATTTT	TRBV18	TRBJ2-3	-	-
CASSFGIRSYEQYF	TGTGCCAGCAGCTTCGGGATTCGCTCCTACGAGCAGTACTTC	TRBV7-9	TRBJ2-7	-	-
CASSRDRSNTEAFF	TGTGCCAGCAGCCGGGACAGGTCCAACACTGAAGCTTTCTTT	TRBV5-4	TRBJ1-1	-	TRBD1
CASSFAGTGRVHEQYF	TGTGCCAGCAGTTTCGCCGGGACAGGGAGGGTCCACGAGCAGTACTTC	TRBV6-5	TRBJ2-7	-	TRBD1
CSVGGTRYNEQFF	TGCAGCGTTGGGGGGACTAGGTACAATGAGCAGTTCTTC	TRBV29-1	TRBJ2-1	-	TRBD2
CASSPPGQINSPLHF	TGTGCCAGCAGCCCACCCGGACAGATCAATTCACCCCTCCACTTT	TRBV5-6	TRBJ1-6	-	-
CASSLDPGPNEKLFF	TGTGCCAGCAGCTTAGATCCAGGGCCCAATGAAAAACTGTTTTTT	TRBV7-2	TRBJ1-4	-	-
CSVEVLNRGRSGDEQFF	TGCAGCGTTGAGGTTCTTAACCGGGGACGTTCAGGGGATGAGCAGTTCTTC	TRBV29-1	TRBJ2-1	-	-
CASSPSGGNEQFF	TGTGCCAGCAGCCCTAGCGGGGGGAATGAGCAGTTCTTC	TRBV12-3/TRBV12-4	TRBJ2-1	-	TRBD2
CASSARQELDSPLHF	TGTGCCAGCAGTGCACGACAGGAATTGGATTCACCCCTCCACTTT	TRBV28	TRBJ1-6	-	-
CASSLITVRGYTF	TGTGCCAGCAGCTTGATCACGGTGCGGGGCTACACCTTC	TRBV5-6	TRBJ1-2	-	-
CASSARQGSTGELFF	TGTGCCAGCAGCGCCCGACAGGGATCCACCGGGGAGCTGTTTTTT	TRBV6-5	TRBJ2-2	-	TRBD1
CASRRSGGATLQETQYF	TGTGCCAGCAGGAGGAGCGGGGGGGCCACGCTCCAAGAGACCCAGTACTTC	TRBV28	TRBJ2-5	-	TRBD2
CASSLMAGGPNNEQFF	TGTGCCAGCAGCTTAATGGCGGGAGGGCCGAACAATGAGCAGTTCTTC	TRBV7-7	TRBJ2-1	-	TRBD2